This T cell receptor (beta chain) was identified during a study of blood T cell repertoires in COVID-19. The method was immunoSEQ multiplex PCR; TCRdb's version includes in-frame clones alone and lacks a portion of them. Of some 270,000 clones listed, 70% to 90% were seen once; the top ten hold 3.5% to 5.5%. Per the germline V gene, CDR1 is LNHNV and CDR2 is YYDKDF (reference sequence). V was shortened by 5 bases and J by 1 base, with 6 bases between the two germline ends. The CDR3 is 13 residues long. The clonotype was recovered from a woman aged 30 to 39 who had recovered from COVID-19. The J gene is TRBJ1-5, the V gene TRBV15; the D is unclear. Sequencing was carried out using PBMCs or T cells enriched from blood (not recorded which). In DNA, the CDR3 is TGTGCCACCAGCTGGGCCAGCAATCAGCCCCAGCATTTT. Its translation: CATSWASNQPQHF.